This section outlines one T cell receptor (beta chain) sequence together with its context. Unique molecular identifiers (one per individual cDNA molecule) were attached. TCRdb analysed the 5' RACE reads with MiXCR anew, one entry per CDR3 protein. The repertoire has 100,000 to 150,000 distinct CDR3 sequences, about 15% of them found once; the top ten carry 20% to 25%. The data originate from a study of early T cells in non-severe SARS-CoV-2 infection. Trimming cost V 4 bases and J 0 bases, with 9 bases left between them. Germline V gene sequence: CDR1 SEHNR, CDR2 FQNEAQ (reference sequence). This CDR3 is built from 14 residues.

The chain recombines TRBV7-9 with TRBJ1-1; unclear D gene. Material: whole blood. The clonotype comes from an adult who was a healthcare worker with PCR-confirmed SARS-CoV-2 infection or an uninfected control (not recorded which). Here the CDR3 reads CASSWGSMNTEAFF. CDR3 coding DNA: TGTGCCAGCAGCTGGGGAAGCATGAACACTGAAGCTTTCTTT.